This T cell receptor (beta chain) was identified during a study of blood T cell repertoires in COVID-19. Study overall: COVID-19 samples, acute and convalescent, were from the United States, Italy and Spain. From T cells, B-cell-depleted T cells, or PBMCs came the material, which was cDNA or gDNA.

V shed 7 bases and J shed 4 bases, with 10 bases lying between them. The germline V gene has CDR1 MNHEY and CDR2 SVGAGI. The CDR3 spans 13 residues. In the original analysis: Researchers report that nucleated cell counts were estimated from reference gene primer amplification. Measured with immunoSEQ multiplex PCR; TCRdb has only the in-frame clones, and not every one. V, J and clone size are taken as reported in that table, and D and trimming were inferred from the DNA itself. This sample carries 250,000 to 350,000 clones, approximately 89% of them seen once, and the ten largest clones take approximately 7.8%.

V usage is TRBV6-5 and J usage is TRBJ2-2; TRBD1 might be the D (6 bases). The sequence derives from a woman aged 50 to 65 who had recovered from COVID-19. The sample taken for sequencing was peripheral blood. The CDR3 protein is CASTPGATGELFF. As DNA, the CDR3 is TGTGCCAGCACCCCAGGGGCCACCGGGGAGCTGTTTTTT.